The present T cell receptor beta chain was sequenced within a study of identical twins. Study-wide results and caveats: The study drew conclusions from cross-sectional statistical analysis, not from following the same donors. Where beta out-of-frame sequences were concerned, excess twin sharing was weaker.

Concerning this clonotype itself: Antigen: not known.

The CDR3 loop spans 17 amino acids. Trimming took 5 bases from V and 3 from J; bases not matched to a gene: 6. CDR1 and CDR2 (germline): SEHNR, FQNEAQ (reference sequence). TCRdb used MiXCR to reprocess the 5' RACE reads, holding one entry per CDR3 protein. The sample lists a few hundred thousand distinct CDR3 sequences; 24% were seen once. The data also belong to a second study, concerning T cells expressing NK-cell markers. That study adds: In sorted CD3+CD56+NKG2C+, CD3+CD56+NKG2C- and CD3+CD56-NKG2C+ T cells, TCR beta repertoires were obtained. The sorts in several experiments were restricted to alpha-beta TCR T cells by an anti-gamma-delta TCR antibody.

The rearrangement links TRBV7-9 to TRBJ2-1, with 14 positions matching TRBD2. Material for sequencing was CD4+ T cells sorted from blood. The clonotype was recovered from a woman aged 18-35 years in good health. CDR3: CASSQGTSGGGYNEQFF. The DNA for the CDR3 is TGTGCCAGCAGCCAAGGGACTAGCGGGGGTGGCTACAATGAGCAGTTCTTC.